The subject of this entry is one TCR beta chain. In this sample, this clonotype turned up a few times. Its antigen remains undetermined. No much larger clone is present one base from it, and per-base qualities are unavailable. This specimen belongs to a study of T-cell memory formation after mild COVID-19 (dated by TCRdb to about 2021). About the full investigation: TCR sequence clusters from the two donors were found to be largely donor specific. In two donors, T-cell clones that expanded and contracted after mild COVID-19 were followed by sequencing TCRalpha and TCRbeta repertoires longitudinally. The cohort was made up of two young adult volunteers, one female and one male, who were previously healthy. The paper as a whole reports these results and caveats: The study included only two mild cases, and larger cohorts that include severe cases with pre-infection samples were judged to be necessary. SARS-CoV-2 specificity was not confirmed for the second-wave clones peaking on day 37. Some responding clones were found in pre-infection memory, which suggests that pre-existing cross-reactive memory T cells took part in the SARS-CoV-2 response. Balanced CD4/CD8 phenotypes were observed for clones contracting from day 15 to 85, whereas a bias towards CD4+ was observed for a second wave of clones expanding from day 15 to 37. Contracting CD4+ clones turned up mainly in the CM and EM memory subsets, whereas EMRA was where CD8+ clones were enriched.

The CDR3, cysteine through phenylalanine, is 15 amino acids long. Just the 45-base CDR3 DNA is kept, in frame starting at base 1. The CDR1 and CDR2 encoded by the germline V gene are SQVTM and ANQGSEA. V trim: 6 bases; J trim: 2 bases; unmatched bases: 5. Ficoll-Paque density gradient centrifugation was the method used to isolate PBMCs. The sequencing machine was an Illumina NovaSeq 6000. cDNA libraries for TCRalpha and TCRbeta were prepared by 5'RACE using constant-segment primers, with sample barcodes and unique molecular identifiers added. Trizol reagent was used to extract RNA from every sample. Library amplification was performed in two PCR steps, and a second sample barcode and Illumina TruSeq adapters were introduced in the second step. Sequencing of libraries was performed on an Illumina NovaSeq with 2 x 150 bp paired-end reads. Per the source publication's procedure: Reads were demultiplexed and collapsed into UMI-guided consensus sequences with migec v1.2.7. With mixcr v2.1.11, UMI consensuses were aligned to TRA and TRB V and J templates and assembled into clonotypes. Clonotypes were classified as expanded or contracted when called significant by both edgeR and NoisET, with noise models trained on biological replicates. For edgeR calls, the cutoffs were a false discovery rate-adjusted p below 0.01 and a log2 fold-change threshold of 1. As an exploratory analysis of dynamics, max-normalized trajectories of the 1000 most abundant clonotypes were examined by PCA with hierarchical clustering. Each responding clone was given a CD4 or CD8 phenotype based on the CD4+ and CD8+ repertoires, which had been sequenced separately. TCRdb reanalyzed the raw reads on its own, using fastp at Q25 for trimming and MiXCR for clone calling, and kept in-frame beta chains. Rows are unified per CDR3 protein, each entry keeping the most common DNA and genes. TCRdb's processing, not the authors', yielded these V and J calls. The sample records 250,000 to 350,000 distinct CDR3 sequences, approximately 20% of which are singletons. Together, the top ten hold roughly 20% of the sample.

The chain is assembled from TRBV29-1 and TRBJ2-3; the junction holds 13 bases that match TRBD2. The material sequenced was PBMCs or a T cell subset sorted from them (not recorded which). The TCR originated in a man younger than 30 who had mild COVID-19 (a few samples of this study predate the infection). The sample titles of this study are shuffled in the database, so cell type and time point are left out; the donor was told from shared clones. The nucleotide sequence reads TGCAGCGTCGCCGGACTAGCGGGGGCCACAGATACGCAGTATTTT. It specifies CSVAGLAGATDTQYF.